This T cell receptor (beta chain) was profiled in a study of regulatory T cells in long-lasting Graves disease. Findings of the study overall: Lower TCR diversity was seen in persistent Graves' patients than in newly diagnosed ones. Persistent disease preferred TRBV28, TRBJ1-2 and TRBJ2-5; new disease, TRBV20-1 and TRBJ2-1.

Time point indicated: persistent/refractory GD, antithyroid drugs over 5 years with positive TRAb. The TCR library was made from RNA that had been extracted from PBMCs in TRIzol. Investigators report Graves' disease was diagnosed under American Thyroid Association guidelines. Per the germline V gene, CDR1 is MGHRA and CDR2 is YSYEKL. V shed 3 bases and J shed 8 bases, with 13 bases lying between them. The CDR3 totals 14 residues. In the case of this clonotype: Its cognate antigen is unknown.

Through Arm-PCR of CDR3 regions and iRepertoire HTBI primers, TCR beta libraries were built. TCRdb independently ran MiXCR on the multiplex PCR reads; one entry per CDR3 protein. The sample contains over 650,000 distinct CDR3 sequences, around 30% of which appear only once. The rearrangement joins TRBV4-1 to TRBJ1-4; TRBD1 might be the D (5 bases). This sequence was found in a female donor with Graves disease. The source was peripheral blood mononuclear cells (PBMCs), collected when the disease was refractory, from a patient treated with antithyroid drugs. The CDR3 reads CASSHLSRGEKLFF. DNA of the CDR3: TGCGCCAGCAGCCACCTATCGAGGGGAGAAAAACTGTTTTTT.